This T cell receptor (beta chain) was documented in a study of blood T cell repertoires in COVID-19. Study summary: Specimens from acute and convalescent COVID-19 originated in the United States, Italy and Spain.

Participants, roughly 18 to 100 years old, spanned approximately 25 US areas. Participant-given clinical history determined each cohort assignment. Germline V gene data show CDR1 as MDHEN and CDR2 as SYDVKM. With 7 bases removed from V and 0 bases from J, the gap between germline ends came to 25 bases. The CDR3 runs to 19 residues. Assay: immunoSEQ multiplex PCR; the TCRdb copy retains only in-frame clones and omits some. The data show a few hundred thousand clones, over 75% seen once. Sequencing was carried out using PBMCs or T cells enriched from blood (not recorded which). This receptor was identified in a woman aged 25 to 39 who had recovered from COVID-19. This rearrangement joins TRBV28 to TRBJ1-5; perhaps TRBD1 as D (5 bases). The CDR3 region is CASTPLREGSQFSNQPQHF. The CDR3 bases are TGTGCCAGCACCCCTCTCAGGGAGGGTTCCCAATTTAGCAATCAGCCCCAGCATTTT.